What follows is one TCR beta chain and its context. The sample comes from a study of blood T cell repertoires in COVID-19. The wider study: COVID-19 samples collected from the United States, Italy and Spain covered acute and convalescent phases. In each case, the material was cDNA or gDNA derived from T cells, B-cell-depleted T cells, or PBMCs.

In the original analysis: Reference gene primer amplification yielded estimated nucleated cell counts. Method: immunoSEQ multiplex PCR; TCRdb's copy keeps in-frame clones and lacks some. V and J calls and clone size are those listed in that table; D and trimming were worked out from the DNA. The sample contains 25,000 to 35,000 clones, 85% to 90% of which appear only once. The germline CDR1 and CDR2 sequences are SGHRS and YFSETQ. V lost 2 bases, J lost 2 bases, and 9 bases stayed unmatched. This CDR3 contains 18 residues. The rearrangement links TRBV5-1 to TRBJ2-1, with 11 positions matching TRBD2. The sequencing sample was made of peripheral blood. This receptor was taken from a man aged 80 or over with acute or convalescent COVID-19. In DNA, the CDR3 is TGCGCCAGCAGCTTCGCCCTCCGACTAGCGGGGCCCTACAATGAGCAGTTCTTC. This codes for CASSFALRLAGPYNEQFF.